The TCR beta chain described here comes from a study of T-cell memory formation after mild COVID-19. Germline V CDR1 and CDR2: DFQATT, SNEGSKA (reference sequence). The CDR3 spans 15 residues. V lost 0 bases and J 8 bases, leaving 16 bases between the germline ends. Study findings and constraints: Contracting CD4+ clones were located mainly in CM and EM, and CD8+ clones in EMRA.

From the 5' RACE reads, TCRdb called clonotypes with MiXCR, one entry per CDR3 protein. Among 450,000 or so distinct CDR3 sequences listed, around 25% were seen once. This clonotype has more than one count but fewer than ten. Its specificity is not known. The gene calls are TRBV20-1 and TRBJ1-4, with D possibly matching TRBD1 (5 bases). Material for sequencing was PBMCs or a T cell subset sorted from them (not recorded which). The clonotype was recovered from an adult woman who had mild COVID-19 (a few samples of this study predate the infection). Cell type and time point are not known. The CDR3 spells CSARDSGQGGEKLFF. The CDR3 nucleotides read TGCAGTGCTAGAGATTCTGGCCAGGGAGGGGAAAAACTGTTTTTT.